The rows below give T cell receptor beta chains drawn from one sample of a study of cytomegalovirus exposure and HLA in healthy donors. This table comes from immunoSEQ multiplex PCR, and its TCRdb copy is limited to in-frame clones, with some not included. The repertoire includes about 130,000 clones, 17% of them detected once, and approximately 2.9% sits in the top ten. Sequenced material: PBMCs. These receptors all stem from a female donor in good health and CMV-seropositive. CDR3s include the opening cysteine and the closing phenylalanine or tryptophan. Fields, in order: V gene, J gene, clone size, D gene, CDR3 protein, CDR3 DNA. A D gene is named only where the DNA matches it firmly. Expanded clones get a size class; other rows say once, few or many, or leave the size out.

TRBV7-8	TRBJ1-5	-	TRBD1	CASSKDRGPQHF	TGTGCCAGCAGCAAGGACAGGGGGCCCCAGCATTTT
TRBV29-1	TRBJ1-1	-	-	CSVERGGGTEAFF	TGCAGCGTTGAGAGGGGCGGGGGCACTGAAGCTTTCTTT
TRBV6-5	TRBJ2-7	few	TRBD1	CASSRDRTEQYF	TGTGCCAGCAGTCGGGACAGAACCGAGCAGTACTTC
TRBV7-9	TRBJ2-7	-	-	CASSLASGHLYEQYF	TGTGCCAGCAGCTTAGCTAGCGGCCATCTCTACGAGCAGTACTTC
TRBV7-9	TRBJ1-4	few	TRBD1	CASSWGDRGANEKLFF	TGTGCCAGCAGTTGGGGGGACAGGGGGGCTAATGAAAAACTGTTTTTT
TRBV18	TRBJ1-2	few	-	CASSPVNYGYTF	TGTGCCAGCTCACCCGTTAACTATGGCTACACCTTC
TRBV2	TRBJ1-3	few	-	CASSEGSRSGNTIYF	TGTGCCAGCAGTGAGGGGAGCAGATCTGGAAACACCATATATTTT
TRBV28	TRBJ1-2	-	-	CASSLIRTANGYTF	TGTGCCAGCAGTTTAATCCGGACAGCGAATGGCTACACCTTC
TRBV5-4	TRBJ1-1	few	-	CASSFLRDSEAFF	TGTGCCAGCAGCTTTCTCCGGGATTCTGAAGCTTTCTTT
TRBV27	TRBJ2-7	-	TRBD1	CASTGGQGDEQYF	TGTGCCAGCACCGGGGGACAGGGGGACGAGCAGTACTTC
TRBV19	TRBJ1-2	-	-	CASKSGLIGYTF	TGTGCCAGTAAATCAGGGTTGATCGGCTACACCTTC
TRBV19	TRBJ2-2	many	TRBD1	CASNTGQTHTGELFF	TGTGCCAGTAACACGGGACAGACTCATACCGGGGAGCTGTTTTTT
TRBV28	TRBJ2-3	-	TRBD2	CASSFGTSGSIYPYTDTQYF	TGTGCCAGCAGTTTTGGTACTAGCGGGAGTATTTACCCATACACAGATACGCAGTATTTT
TRBV2	TRBJ2-1	-	TRBD2	CASRRLAGLLGEQFF	TGTGCCAGCAGGCGACTAGCGGGGCTCTTGGGTGAGCAGTTCTTC
TRBV5-6	TRBJ2-7	few	-	CASTLFSGLYEQYF	TGTGCCAGCACCCTCTTCTCAGGGCTCTACGAGCAGTACTTC
TRBV27	TRBJ1-5	-	-	CASSLSRSNQPQHF	TGTGCCAGCAGTTTAAGTAGAAGCAATCAGCCCCAGCATTTT
TRBV29-1	TRBJ2-3	few	-	CSVVGVAGVDTDTQYF	TGCAGCGTTGTGGGGGTGGCAGGGGTAGACACAGATACGCAGTATTTT
TRBV5-6	TRBJ1-4	-	-	CASSLGGTEKLFF	TGTGCCAGCAGCTTGGGAGGGACAGAAAAACTGTTTTTT
TRBV5-6	TRBJ1-4	once	TRBD1	CASSIRGSLTNEKLFF	TGTGCCAGCAGTATCAGGGGGAGTCTTACTAATGAAAAACTGTTTTTT
TRBV6-5	TRBJ1-6	few	TRBD1	CASTRGDSRNSPLHF	TGTGCCAGCACCAGAGGGGACAGTCGAAATTCACCCCTCCACTTT
TRBV6-5	TRBJ1-3	-	-	CASSYSPDSSGNTIYF	TGTGCCAGCAGTTACTCCCCGGACAGCTCTGGAAACACCATATATTTT